The clone carrying this T cell receptor (beta chain) was seen more than once but under ten times. What it binds is not known. This CDR3 is also generated by other DNA sequences in the sample. The data originate from a study of CD8+ T cells in alopecia areata. For the study at large: Oral tofacitinib, 5 to 10 mg twice daily, was given in an open-label trial.

Study-level findings and limits: Mice showed clearer TCR sharing than patients did, a gap that was possibly HLA-related. Normal scalp had lower clonality than lesional scalp, with alopecia totalis/universalis lesions showing this most strongly.

V was cut by 5 bases and J by 2 bases, with 9 bases left in between. This CDR3 has 13 amino acids. Looked up from germline, CDR1 is SGHTA and CDR2 is FQGNSA. RNA extraction was followed by reverse transcription into cDNA, which acted as the sequencing template. This table comes from immunoSEQ multiplex PCR, and its TCRdb copy is limited to in-frame clones, with some not included. The table shows 200,000 to 250,000 clones, with about two thirds occurring only once. It was from alopecia areata patients that lesional scalp punch biopsies and peripheral blood were collected. This specimen was CD4+ T cells sorted from blood, taken at week 0. The chain combines TRBV7-2 with TRBJ2-5; D perhaps matches TRBD1 (7 bases). The source is a human donor with alopecia areata. The CDR3 nucleotides are TGTGCCAGCAGCCCAGGGGGGCAAGAGACCCAGTACTTC. This sequence encodes CASSPGGQETQYF.